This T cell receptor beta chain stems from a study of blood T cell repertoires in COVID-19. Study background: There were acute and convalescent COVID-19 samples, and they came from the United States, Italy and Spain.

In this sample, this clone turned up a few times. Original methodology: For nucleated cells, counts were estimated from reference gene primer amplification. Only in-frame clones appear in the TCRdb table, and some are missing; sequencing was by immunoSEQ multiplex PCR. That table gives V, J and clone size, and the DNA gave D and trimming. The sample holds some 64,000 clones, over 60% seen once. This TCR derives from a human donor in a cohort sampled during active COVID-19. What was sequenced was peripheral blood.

CDR3 sequence (DNA): TGTGCCAGCAGCTCACAGGGGATTGATCAGCCCCAGCATTTT. As protein: CASSSQGIDQPQHF. This chain joins TRBV2 and TRBJ1-5; 7 bases line up with TRBD1. Looked up from germline, CDR1 is SNHLY and CDR2 is FYNNEI. V lost 6 bases to trimming and J lost 5 bases; unmatched junction nucleotides: 7. CDR3 length: 14 residues. The full variable domain, its missing parts supplied by reference TRBV2 and TRBJ1-5, is EPEVTQTPSHQVTQMGQEVILRCVPISNHLYFYWYRQILGQKVEFLVSFYNNEISEKSEIFDDQFSVERPDGSNFTLKIRSTKLEDSAMYFCASSSQGIDQPQHFGDGTRLSIL.